These 29 T cell receptor beta chains share one sample of origin, sequenced in a study of shared clonotypes between healthy human individuals. Clones were read by immunoSEQ multiplex PCR, and TCRdb kept only the in-frame ones, dropping some. This repertoire shows some 1,900,000 clones, about 95% found once; its top ten account for around 1%. CD45RO-negative, CCR7-positively selected cells formed the naive CD8 fraction, excluding terminally differentiated effector memory CD45RA+ cells. The source material was naive CD8+ T cells sorted from blood. These TCRs come from a man aged 18 to 35 in good health.

This clone was picked up one time. Here the CDR3 reads CASSQTMTSPDTQYF. CDR3 in DNA: TGCGCCAGCAGCCAAACGATGACTAGTCCAGATACGCAGTATTTT. V is TRBV4-1 and J is TRBJ2-3; weak D call: TRBD2 (6 bases). The germline V gene has CDR1 MGHRA and CDR2 YSYEKL. V was pared by 2 bases and J by 4 bases, with 13 bases between. This CDR3 has 15 amino acids.

J is TRBJ2-2 and V is TRBV4-3; 11 nucleotides align to TRBD2. Per the germline V gene, CDR1 is LGHNA and CDR2 is YSLEER. The CDR3 length is 19 residues. The junction had 10 bases not matched to a gene; V was cut back by 4 bases and J by 0 bases. CDR3 protein: CASSPTLLAGVANTGELFF. The CDR3 bases are TGCGCCAGCAGCCCGACCTTACTAGCGGGAGTCGCGAACACCGGGGAGCTGTTTTTT.

This sequence joins TRBV6-5 and TRBJ2-2; perhaps TRBD2 as D (5 bases). Germline loops: CDR1 MNHEY, CDR2 SVGAGI. The CDR3 is 14 residues long. With 2 bases removed from V and 4 bases from J, the gap between germline ends came to 8 bases. CDR3 amino acids: CASSYEGTTGELFF. The CDR3 nucleotides are TGTGCCAGCAGTTACGAGGGTACCACCGGGGAGCTGTTTTTT.

This rearrangement joins TRBV9 to TRBJ2-2; no definite D call. This CDR3 is built from 13 residues. With 3 bases removed from V and 7 bases from J, the gap between germline ends came to 10 bases. Per the germline V gene, CDR1 is SGDLS and CDR2 is YYNGEE. Here the CDR3 reads CASSARNDGELFF. The DNA of the CDR3 is TGTGCCAGCAGCGCCCGCAACGACGGGGAGCTGTTTTTT.

V gene TRBV5-1 combines with J gene TRBJ2-7; D not certain. From germline, CDR1 is SGHRS and CDR2 YFSETQ. V lost 0 bases and J lost 0, with 7 bases in between. This CDR3 has 14 amino acids. CDR3 in DNA: TGCGCCAGCAGCTTGGGGTTCAACTCCTACGAGCAGTACTTC. Its translation is CASSLGFNSYEQYF.

This chain links TRBV12-5 with TRBJ2-3; the match to TRBD2 covers 10 bases. This CDR3 region has 15 residues. CDR1 is LGHNT, CDR2 FRNRAP, per germline. With V trimmed by 4 bases and J by 3 bases, 4 bases remained unmatched. CDR3: CASGSSGSQTDTQYF. Written as DNA, the CDR3 is TGTGCTAGTGGTTCTAGCGGGAGTCAGACAGATACGCAGTATTTT.

J is TRBJ2-3 and V is TRBV5-1, with 8 nucleotides matching TRBD2. This CDR3 comprises 16 residues. From germline, CDR1 is SGHRS and CDR2 YFSETQ. J gave up 3 bases and V 0 bases, and 6 bases lay outside the gene matches. CDR3 sequence reads: CASSLAGGGTTDTQYF. In nucleotides, the CDR3 is TGCGCCAGCAGCTTGGCTGGCGGGGGGACGACAGATACGCAGTATTTT.

The rearrangement uses TRBV28 and TRBJ2-7, with D unresolved. Trimming pared 7 bases from V and 4 bases from J, leaving 14 bases between. CDR1 and CDR2 (germline): MDHEN, SYDVKM. This CDR3 has 13 amino acids. In DNA, the CDR3 is TGTGCCAGCACCACCGACGGAGCTTACGAGCAGTACTTC. This codes for CASTTDGAYEQYF.

This chain connects TRBV29-1 to TRBJ2-7, with 10 bases identical to TRBD1. With V trimmed by 4 bases and J by 4 bases, 7 bases remained unmatched. This CDR3 comprises 14 residues. Germline lookup yields CDR1 SQVTM and CDR2 ANQGSEA. This chain's CDR3 is CSVVFGTGEYEQYF. Written as DNA, the CDR3 is TGCAGCGTTGTCTTTGGGACAGGGGAATACGAGCAGTACTTC.

As to this clone: Other DNA variants within this sample encode the same CDR3. This CDR3 reads CASSLQGYNSPLHF. The DNA for the CDR3 is TGTGCCAGCAGTCTACAGGGTTATAATTCACCCCTCCACTTT. This chain uses TRBV5-4 with TRBJ1-6; a possible D gene is TRBD1 (6 bases). Germline values: CDR1 SGHNT, CDR2 YYREEE (reference sequence). Trimming cost V 5 bases and J 4 bases, with 10 bases left between them. This CDR3 is built from 14 residues.

The chain links TRBV10-3 to TRBJ1-1; D uncertain. The CDR3 extends over 11 amino acids. CDR1 is ENHRY, CDR2 SYGVKD, per germline. Trimming took 7 bases from V and 5 from J, leaving 8 bases between them. The DNA of the CDR3 is TGTGCCATCACAGAAGGGACTGAAGCTTTCTTT. Amino acid sequence: CAITEGTEAFF.

V and J are TRBV27 and TRBJ2-3; maybe TRBD1 (6 bases). This CDR3 has 17 amino acids. CDR1 is MNHEY and CDR2 is SMNVEV in the germline V gene (reference sequence). Trimming pared 2 bases from V and 4 bases from J, leaving 19 bases between. The CDR3 region has the DNA TGTGCCAGCAGTTTACCCGACACCCCAACAGGGCCAGATACGCAGTATTTT. Its protein product is CASSLPDTPTGPDTQYF.

The chain couples TRBV6-5 to TRBJ2-1; tentatively, D is TRBD1 (5 bases). The ends were cut back, 6 bases at V and 5 bases at J, with 11 bases in the middle. The V gene's germline CDR1 is MNHEY and CDR2 SVGAGI. There are 13 residues in the CDR3. The CDR3 bases are TGTGCCAGCAGCCCCACAGGCCACAATGAGCAGTTCTTC. Translated: CASSPTGHNEQFF.

The chain recombines TRBV7-2 with TRBJ1-3; 12 bases align to TRBD1. The CDR3 is 18 residues long. The germline V gene has CDR1 SGHTA and CDR2 FQGNSA. V trimming: 5 bases; J trimming: 1 base; junction bases outside the gene matches: 9. CDR3 in amino acids: CASSPYRDRGRSGNTIYF. Here the CDR3 DNA reads TGTGCCAGCAGCCCGTACCGGGACAGGGGGCGATCTGGAAACACCATATATTTT.

The J gene is TRBJ2-2, the V gene TRBV7-2, with 14 bases matching TRBD2. This CDR3 is built from 17 residues. V lost 5 bases and J lost 3; bases outside the gene matches: 5. Per germline, CDR1 SGHTA and CDR2 FQGNSA. CDR3: CASSKTSGRAYTGELFF. The CDR3, as DNA: TGTGCCAGCAGCAAGACTAGCGGGAGGGCCTACACCGGGGAGCTGTTTTTT. Full variable domain (remainder filled in from reference TRBV7-2 and TRBJ2-2): GAGVSQSPSNKVTEKGKDVELRCDPISGHTALYWYRQSLGQGLEFLIYFQGNSAPDKSGLPSDRFSAERTGGSVSTLTIQRTQQEDSAVYLCASSKTSGRAYTGELFFGEGSRLTVL.

This rearrangement joins TRBV4-1 to TRBJ1-2, with 11 bases matching TRBD1. Germline loops: CDR1 MGHRA, CDR2 YSYEKL. The V and J ends lost 1 base and 7 bases, in that order; junction bases with no gene match: 8. The CDR3 runs 16 residues. CDR3 region: CASSQGGTGGRRGYTF. CDR3 coding DNA: TGCGCCAGCAGCCAAGGAGGGACAGGGGGTCGGCGTGGCTACACCTTC.

In regard to this clone: This sample includes further DNA sequences coding for the same CDR3. The CDR3 nucleotides read TGTGCCAGCAGCCTGGGGCAGGGAGCCTACGAGCAGTACTTC. It specifies CASSLGQGAYEQYF. The rearrangement uses TRBV9 and TRBJ2-7; the D call may be TRBD1 or TRBD2 (5 bases each). Germline V CDR1 and CDR2: SGDLS, YYNGEE. The CDR3 has 14 amino acids. Trimming took off 4 bases at V and 2 bases at J, with 13 bases between the two ends.

In this sample, this clone turned up a few times. V and J are TRBV28 and TRBJ1-2, with D possibly matching TRBD1 (6 bases). CDR3 length equals 15 residues. V was pared by 5 bases and J by 5 bases, with 18 bases between. The germline gives CDR1 MDHEN, CDR2 SYDVKM. The chain's CDR3 is CASSTRAGGDYGYTF. The DNA of the CDR3 is TGTGCCAGCAGTACTCGGGCGGGGGGCGATTATGGCTACACCTTC.

This CDR3 is CSVPWYPGYTF. CDR3 in DNA: TGCAGCGTCCCTTGGTATCCTGGCTACACCTTC. The V call is TRBV29-1, the J call TRBJ1-2; D not resolved. Germline V CDR1 and CDR2: SQVTM, ANQGSEA. CDR3 length equals 11 residues. With 6 bases removed from V and 7 bases from J, the gap between germline ends came to 12 bases.

J is TRBJ2-1 and V is TRBV7-9; 15 bases match TRBD2. V gave up 6 bases and J gave up 15 bases; unmatched junction bases: 9. CDR3 length: 14 amino acids. Germline loops: CDR1 SEHNR, CDR2 FQNEAQ (reference sequence). CDR3 amino acids: CASRAEGLAGGGFF. Here the CDR3 DNA reads TGTGCCAGCAGGGCCGAGGGACTAGCGGGAGGCGGGTTCTTC.

V usage is TRBV11-2 and J usage is TRBJ2-7, with TRBD2 identical over 8 bases. V dropped 4 bases and J dropped 0; count of bases not matched to a gene: 5. The CDR3 runs 15 residues. Germline V lookup: CDR1 SGHAT, CDR2 FQNNGV. The DNA for the CDR3 is TGTGCCAGCAGCTCCTTTAGCGGGACCTCCTACGAGCAGTACTTC. This sequence encodes CASSSFSGTSYEQYF.

The rearrangement links TRBV7-3 to TRBJ2-3; 8 nucleotides line up with TRBD1. Germline CDR1 reads SGHTA; CDR2 reads FQGTGA. The ends lost 3 bases at V and 1 base at J; junction bases unmatched: 3. This CDR3 spans 15 amino acids. Here the CDR3 reads CASSFRGRGTDTQYF. The CDR3 coding sequence is TGTGCCAGCAGCTTCAGGGGGCGGGGCACAGATACGCAGTATTTT.

The chain uses TRBV7-8 and TRBJ2-1; tentative D call: TRBD1 (6 bases). Germline V lookup: CDR1 SGHVS, CDR2 FQNEAQ. The CDR3 length is 15 residues. The germline V and J ends were trimmed by 4 bases and 0 bases, with 10 bases remaining between them. The chain's CDR3 is CASSSGQSSYNEQFF. Here the CDR3 DNA reads TGTGCCAGCAGCTCCGGACAGAGCTCCTACAATGAGCAGTTCTTC.

The rearrangement joins TRBV9 to TRBJ2-1; D perhaps matches TRBD2 (6 bases). The CDR3 runs 16 residues. The ends were cut back, 4 bases at V and 4 bases at J, with 18 bases in the middle. Germline V lookup: CDR1 SGDLS, CDR2 YYNGEE. The CDR3 loop reads CASSHPTGRDYNEQFF. In nucleotides, the CDR3 is TGTGCCAGCAGCCACCCCACGGGGCGGGATTACAATGAGCAGTTCTTC.

In the case of this clone: This same CDR3 is encoded by further DNA sequences in the sample. The J gene is TRBJ2-3, the V gene TRBV9; 7 bases fit TRBD1. J was trimmed by 0 bases and V by 3 bases; bases with no gene match: 4. Germline V gene sequence: CDR1 SGDLS, CDR2 YYNGEE. The length of the CDR3 is 15 residues. In nucleotides, the CDR3 is TGTGCCAGCAGCGCCGGACAGGTTAGCACAGATACGCAGTATTTT. Amino acids: CASSAGQVSTDTQYF. The full variable domain, its missing parts supplied by reference TRBV9 and TRBJ2-3, is DSGVTQTPKHLITATGQRVTLRCSPRSGDLSVYWYQQSLDQGLQFLIQYYNGEERAKGNILERFSAQQFPDLHSELNLSSLELGDSALYFCASSAGQVSTDTQYFGPGTRLTVL.

V usage is TRBV10-2 and J usage is TRBJ1-4; D is unresolved. Trimming took 0 bases from V and 5 from J, leaving 7 bases between them. Germline-derived CDR1 and CDR2 are WSHSY and SAAADI. The CDR3 runs to 14 residues. CDR3 DNA sequence: TGCGCCAGCAGTGAGTCTCCTTGGAATGAAAAACTGTTTTTT. Translation: CASSESPWNEKLFF.

This clone was observed a single time. The gene calls are TRBV27 and TRBJ1-1, with a tentative D call TRBD1 (5 bases). Trimming removed 5 bases from V and 4 bases from J, with 20 bases in between. The CDR3 sequence is 16 residues long. Per germline, CDR1 MNHEY and CDR2 SMNVEV (reference sequence). The CDR3 bases are TGTGCCAGCAGTAGCACCGGGACGAAAGGAGCCACTGAAGCTTTCTTT. Its translation is CASSSTGTKGATEAFF.

As to this clone: Other DNA sequences in the sample encode the same CDR3. DNA of the CDR3: TGTGCCAGCAGCGTAGTTTACACCGGGGAGCTGTTTTTT. The encoded protein is CASSVVYTGELFF. The chain carries TRBV9 and TRBJ2-2; no firm D call. V lost 0 bases and J 3 bases, leaving 3 bases between the germline ends. CDR3 length equals 13 residues. Per the germline V gene, CDR1 is SGDLS and CDR2 is YYNGEE.

The chain is built from TRBV7-2 and TRBJ2-7, with 13 nucleotides matching TRBD2. V lost 5 bases and J lost 7; bases outside the gene matches: 11. In germline, CDR1 is SGHTA, CDR2 FQGNSA. The CDR3 contains 16 residues. Here the CDR3 DNA reads TGTGCCAGCAGCATTACACTAGCGGGAGGGCCTGGGGAGCAGTACTTC. It encodes CASSITLAGGPGEQYF.